This entry is about one TCR beta chain. This sample was taken from a study of blood T cell repertoires in COVID-19. Study-level information: COVID-19 samples, acute and convalescent, were from the United States, Italy and Spain. Sample material is recorded as cDNA or gDNA derived from T cells, B-cell-depleted T cells, or PBMCs.

The germline gives CDR1 SEHNR, CDR2 FQNEAQ (reference sequence). The CDR3 sequence is 19 residues long. V dropped 4 bases and J dropped 0 bases, with 24 bases sitting between them. Method: immunoSEQ multiplex PCR; TCRdb's copy keeps in-frame clones and lacks some. The sample holds roughly 300,000 clones, 80% to 95% seen once. This clonotype was sampled from a woman in her twenties or thirties with COVID-19, enrolled during active disease. The V gene is TRBV7-9, the J gene TRBJ2-5; TRBD2 is a possible D gene (5 bases). The source material was peripheral blood. The CDR3 is CASSSGALVDFLYQETQYF. CDR3 DNA: TGTGCCAGCAGCTCAGGCGCACTAGTGGATTTTTTGTACCAAGAGACCCAGTACTTC.